This T cell receptor beta chain was observed in a study of human T cells and chemical hapten exposure. The time point denotes: pre-sensitization, week 0. As to treatment: therapeutic diphenylcyclopropenone sensitization with weekly scalp DPC. V lost 5 bases and J 1 base, leaving 13 bases between the germline ends. The CDR3 has 14 amino acids. Per germline, CDR1 DFQATT and CDR2 SNEGSKA (reference sequence). Ten or more counts support this clonotype. TCRdb recomputed calls from the RACE reads with MiXCR, one row per CDR3 protein. The sample records 55,000 to 75,000 distinct CDR3 sequences, about 7% being singletons.

This chain connects TRBV20-1 to TRBJ2-3; the D call may be TRBD1 or TRBD2 (5 bases each). This clonotype was sampled from a woman aged 25 to 39 with alopecia areata. Some clones in this sample may be carry-over from other donors' samples. The specimen comprised whole blood, sampled in connection with sensitization to the hapten diphenylcyclopropenone (DPC). The CDR3: CSAHRDLGTDTQYF. CDR3 sequence (DNA): TGCAGTGCTCACCGGGACCTAGGCACAGATACGCAGTATTTT.